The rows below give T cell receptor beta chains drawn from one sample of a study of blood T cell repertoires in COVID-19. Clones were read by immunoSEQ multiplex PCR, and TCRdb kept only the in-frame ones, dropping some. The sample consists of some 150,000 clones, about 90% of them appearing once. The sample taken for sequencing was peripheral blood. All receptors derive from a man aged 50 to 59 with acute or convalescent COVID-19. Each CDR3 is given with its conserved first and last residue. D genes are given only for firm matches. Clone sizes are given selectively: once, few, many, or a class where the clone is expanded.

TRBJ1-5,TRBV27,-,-,CARGGFPPNQPQHF,TGTGCCAGGGGGGGGTTCCCTCCCAATCAGCCCCAGCATTTT
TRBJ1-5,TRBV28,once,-,CASSRGGDIPQHF,TGTGCCAGCAGCCGAGGCGGGGATATACCCCAGCATTTT
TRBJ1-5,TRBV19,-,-,CASTRGGDDNQPQHF,TGTGCCAGTACAAGGGGGGGGGACGACAATCAGCCCCAGCATTTT
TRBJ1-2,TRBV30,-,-,CAWSPGGSNYGYTF,TGTGCCTGGAGTCCCGGAGGCTCTAACTATGGCTACACCTTC
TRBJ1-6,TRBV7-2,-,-,CASSLGGRHSPLHF,TGTGCCAGCAGCTTAGGGGGGAGGCATTCACCCCTCCACTTT
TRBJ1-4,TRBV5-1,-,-,CASSPSGSPTNEKLFF,TGCGCCAGCAGCCCCTCAGGAAGCCCTACTAATGAAAAACTGTTTTTT
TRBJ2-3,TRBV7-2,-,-,CASRGGGSTDTQYF,TGTGCCAGCAGAGGGGGGGGCTCCACAGATACGCAGTATTTT
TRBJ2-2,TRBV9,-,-,CASSGRLTGENTGELFF,TGTGCCAGCAGCGGACGACTGACGGGTGAGAACACCGGGGAGCTGTTTTTT
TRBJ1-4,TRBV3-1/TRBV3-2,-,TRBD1,CASSRRQGRTNEKLFF,TGTGCCAGCAGCCGCCGACAGGGAAGGACTAATGAAAAACTGTTTTTT
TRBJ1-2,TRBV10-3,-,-,CATKTGSDGYTF,TGTGCCACCAAAACAGGGTCTGATGGCTACACCTTC
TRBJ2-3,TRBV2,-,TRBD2,CASSEVTIAGGPGDTQYF,TGTGCCAGCAGTGAAGTGACCATAGCGGGAGGGCCCGGAGATACGCAGTATTTT
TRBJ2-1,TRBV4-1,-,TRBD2,CASSHPARGGQNEQFF,TGCGCCAGCAGCCACCCAGCGCGGGGGGGCCAGAATGAGCAGTTCTTC
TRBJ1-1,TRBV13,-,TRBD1,CASSPGQGWARAFF,TGTGCCAGCAGCCCAGGACAGGGGTGGGCACGGGCTTTCTTT
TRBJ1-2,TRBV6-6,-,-,CASSPTRDGYTF,TGTGCCAGCAGTCCGACGAGGGATGGCTACACCTTC
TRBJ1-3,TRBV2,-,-,CASSLGAAGNTIYF,TGTGCCAGCAGCCTGGGCGCAGCTGGAAACACCATATATTTT
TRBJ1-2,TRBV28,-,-,CASSSRGRYGYTF,TGTGCCAGCAGTTCCAGGGGACGCTATGGCTACACCTTC
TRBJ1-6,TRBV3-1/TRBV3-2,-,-,CASSQREDNNSPLHF,TGTGCCAGCAGCCAAAGGGAGGATAATAATTCACCCCTCCACTTT
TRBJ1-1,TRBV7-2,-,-,CASSSLGQTNTEAFF,TGTGCCAGCAGCTCATTGGGGCAAACGAACACTGAAGCTTTCTTT
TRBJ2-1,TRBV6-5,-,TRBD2,CASTAGFYNEQFF,TGTGCCAGCACAGCGGGATTTTACAATGAGCAGTTCTTC
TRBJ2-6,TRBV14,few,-,CASSPGQRSSGANVLTF,TGTGCCAGCAGCCCAGGGCAGCGAAGCTCTGGGGCCAACGTCCTGACTTTC
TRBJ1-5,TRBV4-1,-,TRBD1,CASSQQGASNQPQHF,TGCGCCAGCAGCCAACAGGGGGCCAGCAATCAGCCCCAGCATTTT
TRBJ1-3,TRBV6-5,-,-,CASNGVGNTIYF,TGTGCCAGCAATGGAGTTGGAAACACCATATATTTT
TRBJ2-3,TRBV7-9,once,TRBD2,CASSSLAGGSDTQYF,TGTGCCAGCAGCTCCTTAGCGGGAGGATCTGATACGCAGTATTTT
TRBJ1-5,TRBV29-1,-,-,CSVRHGGGSDQPQHF,TGCAGCGTTCGGCATGGGGGAGGATCGGATCAGCCCCAGCATTTT
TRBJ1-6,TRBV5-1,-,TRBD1,CASSSGTASHNSPLHF,TGCGCCAGCAGCTCCGGGACAGCTAGTCATAATTCACCCCTCCACTTT
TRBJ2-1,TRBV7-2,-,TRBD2,CASSLVVGLAGLEQFF,TGTGCCAGCAGCTTAGTGGTAGGTCTAGCGGGTCTTGAGCAGTTCTTC
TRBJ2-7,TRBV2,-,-,CATGRGAYEQYF,TGTGCCACCGGGCGGGGAGCCTACGAGCAGTACTTC
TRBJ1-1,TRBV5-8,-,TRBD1,CASRAPDRDYTEAFF,TGTGCCAGCAGAGCTCCCGACAGGGATTACACTGAAGCTTTCTTT
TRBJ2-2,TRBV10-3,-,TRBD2,CAISGAGGFTGELFF,TGTGCCATCAGTGGAGCGGGGGGGTTCACCGGGGAGCTGTTTTTT
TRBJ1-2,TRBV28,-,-,CASSLNYGYTF,TGTGCCAGCAGCCTCAACTATGGCTACACCTTC
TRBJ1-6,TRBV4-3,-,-,CASSQDSGMTYNSPLHF,TGCGCCAGCAGCCAAGATTCGGGTATGACCTATAATTCACCCCTCCACTTT
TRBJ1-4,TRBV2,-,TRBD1,CASRHPGQANEKLFF,TGTGCCAGCCGACACCCGGGACAGGCTAATGAAAAACTGTTTTTT
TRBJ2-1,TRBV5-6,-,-,CASSRAAGGPPNEQFF,TGTGCCAGCAGCCGAGCAGCAGGGGGGCCCCCCAATGAGCAGTTCTTC
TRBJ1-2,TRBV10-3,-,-,CAISPRGSINYGYTF,TGTGCCATCAGTCCCCGTGGCAGTATTAACTATGGCTACACCTTC
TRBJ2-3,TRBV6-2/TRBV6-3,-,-,CASSYPSGSTDTQYF,TGTGCCAGCAGTTACCCCAGCGGGAGCACAGATACGCAGTATTTT
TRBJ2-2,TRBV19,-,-,CASSIDLYYTGELFF,TGTGCCAGTAGTATAGATCTATACTACACCGGGGAGCTGTTTTTT
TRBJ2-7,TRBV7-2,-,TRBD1,CASSLSTGGFYEQYF,TGTGCCAGCAGCTTAAGCACAGGGGGGTTCTACGAGCAGTACTTC
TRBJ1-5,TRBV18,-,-,CASSPRPGTLSNQPQHF,TGTGCCAGCTCACCACGACCCGGGACACTTAGCAATCAGCCCCAGCATTTT
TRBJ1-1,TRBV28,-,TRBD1,CASSSTGAARTEAFF,TGTGCCAGCAGTTCGACAGGGGCGGCGCGGACTGAAGCTTTCTTT
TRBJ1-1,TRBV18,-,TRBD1,CASSTRRTGGNNTEAFF,TGTGCCAGCTCAACCCGACGGACAGGAGGGAATAACACTGAAGCTTTCTTT
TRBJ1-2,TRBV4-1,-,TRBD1,CASSQESGGDYGYTF,TGCGCCAGCAGCCAAGAATCAGGGGGCGACTATGGCTACACCTTC
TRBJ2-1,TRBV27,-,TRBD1,CASRDGGQAGREQFF,TGTGCCAGCAGGGACGGGGGACAGGCGGGGCGGGAGCAGTTCTTC
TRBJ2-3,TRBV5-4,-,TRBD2,CASSRISGANTDTQYF,TGTGCCAGCAGCCGTATTAGCGGGGCGAACACAGATACGCAGTATTTT
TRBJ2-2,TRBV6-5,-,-,CASTPVLNAGELFF,TGTGCCAGCACCCCGGTTTTGAACGCCGGGGAGCTGTTTTTT
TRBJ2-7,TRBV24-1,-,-,CATSGSGGRGEQYF,TGTGCCACCAGCGGGTCCGGGGGGCGAGGGGAGCAGTACTTC
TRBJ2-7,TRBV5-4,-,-,CASSPEEGEGTYEQYF,TGTGCCAGCAGCCCAGAAGAGGGGGAAGGGACCTACGAGCAGTACTTC
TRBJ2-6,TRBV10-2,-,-,CASSVAGANVLTF,TGCGCCAGCAGTGTAGCTGGGGCCAACGTCCTGACTTTC
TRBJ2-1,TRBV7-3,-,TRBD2,CASSYGTSSHEQFF,TGTGCCAGCAGCTACGGGACTAGTTCCCATGAGCAGTTCTTC
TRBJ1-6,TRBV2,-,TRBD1,CASSGGQVNSPLHF,TGTGCCAGCAGTGGGGGACAGGTAAATTCACCCCTCCACTTT
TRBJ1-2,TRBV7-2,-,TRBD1,CASSTTGGIGYGYTF,TGTGCCAGCAGCACCACAGGGGGCATAGGCTATGGCTACACCTTC
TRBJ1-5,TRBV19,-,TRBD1,CASRGFPGGSNQPQHF,TGTGCCAGTAGGGGCTTCCCAGGGGGGAGCAATCAGCCCCAGCATTTT
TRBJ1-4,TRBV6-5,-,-,CASSPWRDEKLFF,TGTGCCAGCAGCCCGTGGAGGGACGAAAAACTGTTTTTT
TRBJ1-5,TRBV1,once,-,CTSSQPWYSGIYQPQHF,TGCACCAGCAGCCAACCTTGGTACTCGGGGATTTATCAGCCCCAGCATTTT
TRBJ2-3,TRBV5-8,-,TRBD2,CASSLLAGGYTDTQYF,TGTGCCAGCAGCTTACTAGCGGGGGGCTACACAGATACGCAGTATTTT
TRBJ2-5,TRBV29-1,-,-,CSVVLGGGAGGTQYF,TGCAGCGTCGTCCTGGGAGGAGGGGCCGGGGGGACCCAGTACTTC
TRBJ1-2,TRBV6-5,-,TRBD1,CASSYFRQGNYGYTF,TGTGCCAGCAGTTACTTTCGACAGGGGAACTATGGCTACACCTTC
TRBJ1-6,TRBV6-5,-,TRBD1,CASRGDSNNSPLHF,TGTGCCAGCAGAGGGGACAGCAATAATTCACCCCTCCACTTT
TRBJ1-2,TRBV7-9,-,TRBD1,CASSHPNRGLGYGYTF,TGTGCCAGCAGTCACCCCAACAGGGGGCTCGGCTATGGCTACACCTTC
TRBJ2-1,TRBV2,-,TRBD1,CASGTGGLFF,TGTGCCTCCGGGACAGGGGGCCTGTTCTTC
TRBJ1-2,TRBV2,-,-,CARKYGDYGYTF,TGTGCCCGAAAGTACGGGGACTATGGCTACACCTTC